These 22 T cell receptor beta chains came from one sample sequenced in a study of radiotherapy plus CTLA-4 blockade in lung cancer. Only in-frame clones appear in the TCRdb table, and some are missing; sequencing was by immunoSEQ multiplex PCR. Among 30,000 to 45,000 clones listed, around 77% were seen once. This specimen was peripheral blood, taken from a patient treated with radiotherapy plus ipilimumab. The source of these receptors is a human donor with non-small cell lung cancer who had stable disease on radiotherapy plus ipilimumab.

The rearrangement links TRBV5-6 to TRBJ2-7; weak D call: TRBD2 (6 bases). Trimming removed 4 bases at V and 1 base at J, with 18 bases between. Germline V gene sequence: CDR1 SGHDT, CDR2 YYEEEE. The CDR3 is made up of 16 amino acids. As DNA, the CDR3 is TGTGCCAGCAGCCCCTGGGGCTCTCGGGGGTCCTACGAGCAGTACTTC. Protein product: CASSPWGSRGSYEQYF.

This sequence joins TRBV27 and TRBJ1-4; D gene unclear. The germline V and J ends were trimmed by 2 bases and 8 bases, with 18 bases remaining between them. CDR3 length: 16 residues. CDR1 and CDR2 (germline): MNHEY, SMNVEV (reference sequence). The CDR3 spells CASSLEGRVRREKLFF. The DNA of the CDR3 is TGTGCCAGCAGTTTAGAGGGCCGGGTGCGTCGAGAAAAACTGTTTTTT. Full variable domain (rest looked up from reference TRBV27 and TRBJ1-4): EAQVTQNPRYLITVTGKKLTVTCSQNMNHEYMSWYRQDPGLGLRQIYYSMNVEVTDKGDVPEGYKVSRKEKRNFPLILESPSPNQTSLYFCASSLEGRVRREKLFFGSGTQLSVL.

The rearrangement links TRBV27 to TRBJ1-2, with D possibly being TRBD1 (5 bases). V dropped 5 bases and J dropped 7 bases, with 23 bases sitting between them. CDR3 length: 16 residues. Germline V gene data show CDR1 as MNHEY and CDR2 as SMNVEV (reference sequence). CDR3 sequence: CASSAGTRGIYVGYTF. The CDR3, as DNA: TGTGCCAGCAGTGCCGGAACGCGGGGCATCTATGTTGGCTACACCTTC.

The chain's CDR3 is CASSQGSGTGLYEQYF. For the CDR3, the DNA is TGCGCCAGCAGCCAAGGATCCGGGACAGGGTTGTACGAGCAGTACTTC. The rearrangement links TRBV4-3 to TRBJ2-7; the match to TRBD1 covers 9 bases. From germline, CDR1 is LGHNA and CDR2 YSLEER. This CDR3 region has 16 residues. Trimming cost V 1 base and J 4 bases; bases outside gene matches: 8.

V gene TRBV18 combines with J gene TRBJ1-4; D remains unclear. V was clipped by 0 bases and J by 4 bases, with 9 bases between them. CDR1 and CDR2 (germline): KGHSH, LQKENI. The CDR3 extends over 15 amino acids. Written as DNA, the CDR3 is TGTGCCAGCTCACCACCGGGCCGGGGTAATGAAAAACTGTTTTTT. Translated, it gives CASSPPGRGNEKLFF.

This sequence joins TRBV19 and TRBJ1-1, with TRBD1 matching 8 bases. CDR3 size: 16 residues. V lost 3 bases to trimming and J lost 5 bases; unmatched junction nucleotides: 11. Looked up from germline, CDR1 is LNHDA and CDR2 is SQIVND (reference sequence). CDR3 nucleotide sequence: TGTGCCAGTAGTATCACAGGGGGTATGATAGGAACTGAAGCTTTCTTT. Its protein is CASSITGGMIGTEAFF. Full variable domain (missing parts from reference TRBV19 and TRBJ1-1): DGGITQSPKYLFRKEGQNVTLSCEQNLNHDAMYWYRQDPGQGLRLIYYSQIVNDFQKGDIAEGYSVSREKKESFPLTVTSAQKNPTAFYLCASSITGGMIGTEAFFGQGTRLTVV.

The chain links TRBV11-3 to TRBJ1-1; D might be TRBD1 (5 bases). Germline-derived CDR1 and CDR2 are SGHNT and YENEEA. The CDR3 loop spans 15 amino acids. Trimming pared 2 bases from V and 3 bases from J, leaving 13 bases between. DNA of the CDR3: TGTGCCAGCAGCTTACAGGGCCCCTCGGACACTGAAGCTTTCTTT. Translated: CASSLQGPSDTEAFF. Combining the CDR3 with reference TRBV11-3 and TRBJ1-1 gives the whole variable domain EAGVVQSPRYKIIEKKQPVAFWCNPISGHNTLYWYLQNLGQGPELLIRYENEEAVDDSQLPKDRFSAERLKGVDSTLKIQPAELGDSAVYLCASSLQGPSDTEAFFGQGTRLTVV.

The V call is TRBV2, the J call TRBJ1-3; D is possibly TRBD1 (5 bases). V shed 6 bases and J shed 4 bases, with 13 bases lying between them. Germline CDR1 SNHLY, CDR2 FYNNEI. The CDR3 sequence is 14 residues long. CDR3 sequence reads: CASRTVRWGNTIYF. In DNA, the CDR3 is TGTGCCAGCAGGACAGTGAGATGGGGAAACACCATATATTTT.

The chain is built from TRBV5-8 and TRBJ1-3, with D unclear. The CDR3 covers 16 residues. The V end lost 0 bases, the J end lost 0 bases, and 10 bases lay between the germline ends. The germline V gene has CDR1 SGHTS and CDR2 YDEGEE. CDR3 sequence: CASSLAVKSSGNTIYF. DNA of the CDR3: TGTGCCAGCAGCTTGGCGGTCAAAAGCTCTGGAAACACCATATATTTT.

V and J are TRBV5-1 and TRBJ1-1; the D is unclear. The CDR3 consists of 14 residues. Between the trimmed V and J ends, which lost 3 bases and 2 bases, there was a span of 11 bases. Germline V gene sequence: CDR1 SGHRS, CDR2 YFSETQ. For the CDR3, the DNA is TGCGCCAGCAGCTCCCAGGTCGTAAACACTGAAGCTTTCTTT. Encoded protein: CASSSQVVNTEAFF.

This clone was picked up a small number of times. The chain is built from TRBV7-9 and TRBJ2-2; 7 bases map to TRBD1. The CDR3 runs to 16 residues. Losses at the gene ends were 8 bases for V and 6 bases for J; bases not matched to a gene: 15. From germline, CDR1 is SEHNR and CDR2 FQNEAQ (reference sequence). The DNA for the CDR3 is TGTGCCAGCGGGGATGATGACAGGGTTGAGTCCGGGGAGCTGTTTTTT. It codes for CASGDDDRVESGELFF.

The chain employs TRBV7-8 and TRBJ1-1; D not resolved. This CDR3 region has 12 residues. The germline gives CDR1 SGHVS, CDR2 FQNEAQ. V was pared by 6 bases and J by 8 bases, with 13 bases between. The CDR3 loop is CASSFTRGEAFF. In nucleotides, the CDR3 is TGTGCCAGCAGTTTTACCCGGGGAGAAGCTTTCTTT.

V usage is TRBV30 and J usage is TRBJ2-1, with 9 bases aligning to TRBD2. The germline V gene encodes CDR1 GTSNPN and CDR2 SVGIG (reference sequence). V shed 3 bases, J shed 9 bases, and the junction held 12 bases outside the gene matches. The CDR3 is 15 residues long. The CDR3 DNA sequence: TGTGCCTGGAGAAGGGCCAGCGGGGGGTACGTTGAGCAGTTCTTC. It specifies CAWRRASGGYVEQFF.

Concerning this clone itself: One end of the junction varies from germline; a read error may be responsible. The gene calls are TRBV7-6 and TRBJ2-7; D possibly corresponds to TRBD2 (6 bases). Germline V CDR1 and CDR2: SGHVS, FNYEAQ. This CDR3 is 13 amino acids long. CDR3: CASSLGEAYEQYF. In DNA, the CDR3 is TGTGCCAGCAGTTTAGGGGAGGCTTACGAGCAGTACTTC.

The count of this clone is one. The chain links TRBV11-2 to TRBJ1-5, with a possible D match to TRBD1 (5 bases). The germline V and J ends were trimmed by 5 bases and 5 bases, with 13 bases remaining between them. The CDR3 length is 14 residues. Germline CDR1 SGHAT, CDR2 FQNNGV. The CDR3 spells CASSVTPGDQPQHF. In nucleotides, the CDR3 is TGTGCCAGCAGCGTAACCCCGGGGGATCAGCCCCAGCATTTT.

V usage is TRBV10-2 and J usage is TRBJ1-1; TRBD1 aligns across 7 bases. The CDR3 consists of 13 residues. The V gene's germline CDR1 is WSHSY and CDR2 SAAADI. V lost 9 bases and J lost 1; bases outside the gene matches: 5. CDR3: CASETGPNTEAFF. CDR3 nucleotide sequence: TGCGCCAGTGAGACAGGGCCGAACACTGAAGCTTTCTTT.

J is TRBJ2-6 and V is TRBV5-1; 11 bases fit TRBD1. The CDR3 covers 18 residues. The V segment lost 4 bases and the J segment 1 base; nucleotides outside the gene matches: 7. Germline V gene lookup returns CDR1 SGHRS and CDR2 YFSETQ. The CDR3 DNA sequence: TGCGCCAGCAGCCTACCGGGACAGGGGGAGTCTGGGGCCAACGTCCTGACTTTC. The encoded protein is CASSLPGQGESGANVLTF.

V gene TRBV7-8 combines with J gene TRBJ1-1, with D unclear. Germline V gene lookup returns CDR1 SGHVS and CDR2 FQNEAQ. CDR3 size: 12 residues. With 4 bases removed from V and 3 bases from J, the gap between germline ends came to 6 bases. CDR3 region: CASSWRDTEAFF. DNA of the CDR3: TGTGCCAGCAGCTGGCGGGACACTGAAGCTTTCTTT.

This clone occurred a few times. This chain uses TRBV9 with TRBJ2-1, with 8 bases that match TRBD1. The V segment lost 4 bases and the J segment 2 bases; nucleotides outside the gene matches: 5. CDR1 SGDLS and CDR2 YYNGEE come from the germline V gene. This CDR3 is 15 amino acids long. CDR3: CASSSGGMTYNEQFF. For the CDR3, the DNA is TGTGCCAGCAGCTCAGGGGGCATGACCTACAATGAGCAGTTCTTC. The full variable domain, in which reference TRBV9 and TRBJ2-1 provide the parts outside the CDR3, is DSGVTQTPKHLITATGQRVTLRCSPRSGDLSVYWYQQSLDQGLQFLIQYYNGEERAKGNILERFSAQQFPDLHSELNLSSLELGDSALYFCASSSGGMTYNEQFFGPGTRLTVL.

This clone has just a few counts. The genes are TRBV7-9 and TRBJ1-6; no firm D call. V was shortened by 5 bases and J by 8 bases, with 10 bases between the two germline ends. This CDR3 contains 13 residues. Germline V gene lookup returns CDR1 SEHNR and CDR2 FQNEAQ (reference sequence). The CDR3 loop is CASSPLVHSPLHF. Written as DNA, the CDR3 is TGTGCCAGCAGCCCCCTCGTCCATTCACCCCTCCACTTT.

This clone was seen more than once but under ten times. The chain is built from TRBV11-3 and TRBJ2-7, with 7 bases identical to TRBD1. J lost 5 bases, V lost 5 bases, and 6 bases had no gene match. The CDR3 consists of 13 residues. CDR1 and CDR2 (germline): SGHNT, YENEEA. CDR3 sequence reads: CASSPQTGDEQYF. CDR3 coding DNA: TGTGCCAGCAGCCCGCAAACAGGGGACGAGCAGTACTTC.

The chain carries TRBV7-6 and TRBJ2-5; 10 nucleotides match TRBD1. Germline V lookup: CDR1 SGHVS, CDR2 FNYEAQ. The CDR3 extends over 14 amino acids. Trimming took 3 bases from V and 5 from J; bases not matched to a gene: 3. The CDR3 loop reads CASSFGTGDETQYF. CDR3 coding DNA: TGTGCCAGCAGCTTCGGGACAGGGGATGAGACCCAGTACTTC. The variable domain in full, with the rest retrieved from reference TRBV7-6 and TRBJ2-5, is GAGVSQSPRYKVTKRGQDVALRCDPISGHVSLYWYRQALGQGPEFLTYFNYEAQQDKSGLPNDRFSAERPEGSISTLTIQRTEQRDSAMYRCASSFGTGDETQYFGPGTRLLVL.